This is a list of T cell receptor beta chains from one sample in a study of cytomegalovirus exposure and HLA in healthy donors. Produced via immunoSEQ multiplex PCR; TCRdb's table is partial and in-frame only. The table shows about 170,000 clones, with roughly 71% occurring only once. The material sequenced was PBMCs. All receptors derive from a woman in her forties or fifties in good health and CMV-seropositive. Each CDR3 is given with its conserved first and last residue. Clone size, where shown, is once, few, many, or a class for clones that have expanded.

TRBJ1-5	TRBV4-1	NA	CASSQEGRVSNQPQHF
TRBJ1-1	TRBV5-1	NA	CASSTDRVSAEAFF
TRBJ2-5	TRBV27	NA	CASKIIGSGGFETQYF
TRBJ2-2	TRBV7-6	NA	CASSPSGGGLTGELFF
TRBJ2-3	TRBV10-1	NA	CASSTASGGDTDTQYF
TRBJ2-5	TRBV2	NA	CASSGGGWGQGESETQYF
TRBJ2-5	TRBV5-1	NA	CASSLAGQQETQYF
TRBJ1-6	TRBV6-1	NA	CASSLLTKDNSPLHF
TRBJ1-4	TRBV30	NA	CALDGGWGGVNEKLFF
TRBJ2-2	TRBV5-1	NA	CASSPAPRGGVFGELFF
TRBJ2-7	TRBV10-3	NA	CAISGSSGEKFSYEQYF
TRBJ2-7	TRBV11-2	NA	CASSLRDSNSAEQYF
TRBJ2-7	TRBV7-6	NA	CASSPRQGGEQYF
TRBJ2-2	TRBV9	once	CASSASVGGNTGELFF
TRBJ1-1	TRBV13	NA	CASSLGDRENTEAFF
TRBJ1-2	TRBV20-1	once	CSASRGKDGSF
TRBJ1-1	TRBV19	few	CASSIVGQGDTEAFF
TRBJ2-2	TRBV6-4	NA	CASSDQGNTGELFF
TRBJ1-1	TRBV11-1	NA	CASSRDRRNTEAFF
TRBJ1-1	TRBV5-1	NA	CASSLESLDTEAFF
TRBJ1-6	TRBV7-6	NA	CASSLGGGNSPLHF